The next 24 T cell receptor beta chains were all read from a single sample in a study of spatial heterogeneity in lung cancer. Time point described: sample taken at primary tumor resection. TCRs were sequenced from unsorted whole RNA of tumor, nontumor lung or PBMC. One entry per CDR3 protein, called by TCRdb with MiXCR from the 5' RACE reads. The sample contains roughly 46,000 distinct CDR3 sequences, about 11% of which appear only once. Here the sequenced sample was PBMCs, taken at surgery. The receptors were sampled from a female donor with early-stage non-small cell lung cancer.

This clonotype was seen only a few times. DNA for the CDR3: TGTGCCAGTACCACAGGGACTAATCAGCCCCAGCATTTT. This codes for CASTTGTNQPQHF. The chain uses TRBV12-3 or TRBV12-4 and TRBJ1-5; possible D gene TRBD1, 6 bases. The CDR3 runs 13 residues. The ends were cut back, 9 bases at V and 4 bases at J, with 13 bases in the middle.

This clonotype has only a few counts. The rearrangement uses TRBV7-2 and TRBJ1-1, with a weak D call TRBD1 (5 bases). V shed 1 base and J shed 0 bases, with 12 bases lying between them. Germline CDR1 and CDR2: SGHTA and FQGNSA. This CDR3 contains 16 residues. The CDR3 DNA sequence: TGTGCCAGCAGCTTAGGCGGGGGGAGGATGAACACTGAAGCTTTCTTT. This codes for CASSLGGGRMNTEAFF.

CDR3 sequence reads: CASSLGSSEQYF. DNA of the CDR3: TGTGCCAGCAGCTTAGGCAGTTCCGAGCAGTACTTC. The genes are TRBV7-9 and TRBJ2-7; D call uncertain. Germline V gene sequence: CDR1 SEHNR, CDR2 FQNEAQ (reference sequence). Deletions cut 1 base from V and 6 bases from J, with 7 bases between. The CDR3 is made up of 12 amino acids.

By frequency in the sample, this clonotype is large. This CDR3 reads CASSTGEGYTEAFF. CDR3 DNA: TGTGCCAGCAGTACAGGGGAGGGGTACACTGAAGCTTTCTTT. The chain is built from TRBV27 and TRBJ1-1, with TRBD1 identical over 7 bases. Germline V gene data show CDR1 as MNHEY and CDR2 as SMNVEV (reference sequence). J was trimmed by 3 bases and V by 5 bases; bases with no gene match: 6. The CDR3 contains 14 residues.

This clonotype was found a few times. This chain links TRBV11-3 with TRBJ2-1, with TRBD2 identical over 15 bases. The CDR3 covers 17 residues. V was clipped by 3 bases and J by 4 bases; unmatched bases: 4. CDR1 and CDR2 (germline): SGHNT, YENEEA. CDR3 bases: TGTGCCAGCAGCTTGGGGGGACTAGCGGGGGGATACAATGAGCAGTTCTTC. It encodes CASSLGGLAGGYNEQFF.

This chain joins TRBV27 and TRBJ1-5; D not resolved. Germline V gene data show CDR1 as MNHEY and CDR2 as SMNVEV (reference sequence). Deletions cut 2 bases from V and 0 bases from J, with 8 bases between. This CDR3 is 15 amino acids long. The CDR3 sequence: CASSLRAYSNQPQHF. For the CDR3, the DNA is TGTGCCAGCAGTTTACGGGCGTATAGCAATCAGCCCCAGCATTTT.

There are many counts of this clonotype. The CDR3 region has the DNA TGTGCCAGCAGTGTATCACAGCTCTACGAGCAGTACTTC. As protein: CASSVSQLYEQYF. The chain carries TRBV2 and TRBJ2-7; no definite D call. The CDR3 length is 13 residues. With 4 bases removed from V and 3 bases from J, the gap between germline ends came to 10 bases. Germline CDR1 reads SNHLY; CDR2 reads FYNNEI. The entire variable domain, with the rest obtained from reference TRBV2 and TRBJ2-7, is as follows: EPEVTQTPSHQVTQMGQEVILRCVPISNHLYFYWYRQILGQKVEFLVSFYNNEISEKSEIFDDQFSVERPDGSNFTLKIRSTKLEDSAMYFCASSVSQLYEQYFGPGTRLTVT.

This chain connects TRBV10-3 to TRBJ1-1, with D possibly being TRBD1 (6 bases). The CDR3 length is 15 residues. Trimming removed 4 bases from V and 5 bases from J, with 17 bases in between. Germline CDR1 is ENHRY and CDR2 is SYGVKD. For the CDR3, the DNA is TGTGCCATCAGTGCAGGGGACACCTTGGGGACTGAAGCTTTCTTT. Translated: CAISAGDTLGTEAFF.

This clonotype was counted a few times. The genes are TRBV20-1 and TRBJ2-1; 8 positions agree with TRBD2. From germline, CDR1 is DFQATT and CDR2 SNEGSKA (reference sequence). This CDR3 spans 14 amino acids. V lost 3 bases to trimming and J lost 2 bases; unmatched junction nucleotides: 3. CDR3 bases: TGCAGTGCTAGTAGCGGGGACACCTACAATGAGCAGTTCTTC. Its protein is CSASSGDTYNEQFF.

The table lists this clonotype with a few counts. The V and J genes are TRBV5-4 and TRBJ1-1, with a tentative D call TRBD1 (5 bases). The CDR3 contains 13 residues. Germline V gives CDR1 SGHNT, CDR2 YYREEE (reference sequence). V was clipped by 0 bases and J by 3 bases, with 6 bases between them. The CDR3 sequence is CASSLAGYTEAFF. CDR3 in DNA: TGTGCCAGCAGCTTGGCAGGGTACACTGAAGCTTTCTTT.

The DNA for the CDR3 is TGTGCCAGCAGTTACGGGGACAGGGCCAATCAGCCCCAGCATTTT. This gives the protein CASSYGDRANQPQHF. The chain employs TRBV6-6 and TRBJ1-5; TRBD1 aligns across 9 bases. The CDR3 runs to 15 residues. The V gene's germline CDR1 is MNHNY and CDR2 SVGAGI (reference sequence). V was pared by 2 bases and J by 3 bases, with 2 bases of the junction left unmatched.

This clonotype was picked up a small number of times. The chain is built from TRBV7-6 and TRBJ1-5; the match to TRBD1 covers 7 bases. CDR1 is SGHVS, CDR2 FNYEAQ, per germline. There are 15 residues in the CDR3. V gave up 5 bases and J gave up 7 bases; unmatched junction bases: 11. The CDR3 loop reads CASSPGGTEKQPQHF. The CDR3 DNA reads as TGTGCCAGCAGCCCAGGCGGGACAGAAAAACAGCCCCAGCATTTT.

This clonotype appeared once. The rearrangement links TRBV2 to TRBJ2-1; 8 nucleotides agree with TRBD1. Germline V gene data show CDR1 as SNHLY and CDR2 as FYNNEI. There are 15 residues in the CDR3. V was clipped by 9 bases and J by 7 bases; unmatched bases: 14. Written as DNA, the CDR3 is TGTGCCAGAAGTTTATCGGACAGGGTCGAGAATGAGCAGTTCTTC. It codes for CARSLSDRVENEQFF.

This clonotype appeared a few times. The CDR3 DNA is TGTGCCAGCAGCTTTGTTGATAGTGCAGAGACCCAGTACTTC. Its translation is CASSFVDSAETQYF. This chain links TRBV7-8 with TRBJ2-5, with D hard to call. Germline CDR1 is SGHVS and CDR2 is FQNEAQ. Trimming left V 3 bases short and J 4 bases short, with 12 bases between. The CDR3 runs to 14 residues.

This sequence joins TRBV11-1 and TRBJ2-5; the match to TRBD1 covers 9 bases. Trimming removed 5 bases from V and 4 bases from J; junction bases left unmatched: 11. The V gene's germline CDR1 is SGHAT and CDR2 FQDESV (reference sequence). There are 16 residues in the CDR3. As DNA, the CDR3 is TGTGCCAGCAGCCCCAGTCCCGGGACAGGGATAGAGACCCAGTACTTC. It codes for CASSPSPGTGIETQYF.

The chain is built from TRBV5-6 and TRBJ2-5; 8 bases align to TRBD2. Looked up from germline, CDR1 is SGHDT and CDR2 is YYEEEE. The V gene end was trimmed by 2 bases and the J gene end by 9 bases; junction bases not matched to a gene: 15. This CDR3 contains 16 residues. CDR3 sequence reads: CASSLSWAGGPEAQYF. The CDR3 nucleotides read TGTGCCAGCAGCTTATCGTGGGCGGGGGGCCCCGAGGCCCAGTACTTC.

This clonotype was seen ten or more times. The CDR3 bases are TGTGCCAGCAGCTTAGAGCCCCACCTCGGCGAAAATCAGCCCCAGCATTTT. Translation: CASSLEPHLGENQPQHF. This chain uses TRBV7-3 with TRBJ1-5, with unresolved D. This CDR3 has 17 residues. Between the trimmed V and J ends, which lost 2 bases and 4 bases, there was a span of 18 bases. CDR1 is SGHTA and CDR2 is FQGTGA in the germline V gene. Based on the CDR3 plus reference TRBV7-3 and TRBJ1-5, the full variable domain is GAGVSQTPSNKVTEKGKYVELRCDPISGHTALYWYRQSLGQGPEFLIYFQGTGAADDSGLPNDRFFAVRPEGSVSTLKIQRTERGDSAVYLCASSLEPHLGENQPQHFGDGTRLSIL.

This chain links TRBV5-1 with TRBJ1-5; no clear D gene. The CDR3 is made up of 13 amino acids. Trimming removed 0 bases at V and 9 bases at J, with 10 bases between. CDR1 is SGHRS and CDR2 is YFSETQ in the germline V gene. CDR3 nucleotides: TGCGCCAGCAGCTTGGGACCCTTATGGCCCCAGCATTTT. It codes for CASSLGPLWPQHF.

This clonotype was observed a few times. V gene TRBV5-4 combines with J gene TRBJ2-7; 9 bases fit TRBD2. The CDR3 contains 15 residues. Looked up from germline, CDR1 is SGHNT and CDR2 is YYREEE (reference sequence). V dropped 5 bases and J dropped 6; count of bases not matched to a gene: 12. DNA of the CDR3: TGTGCCAGCAGTTACGGAGGGCTAGCGGGGTCCGAGCAGTACTTC. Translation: CASSYGGLAGSEQYF.

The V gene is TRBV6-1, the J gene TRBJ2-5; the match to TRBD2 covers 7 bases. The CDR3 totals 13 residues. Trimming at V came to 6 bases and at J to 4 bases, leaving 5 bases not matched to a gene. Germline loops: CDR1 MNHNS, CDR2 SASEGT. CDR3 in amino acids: CASRASGPETQYF. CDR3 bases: TGTGCCAGCAGGGCTAGCGGTCCAGAGACCCAGTACTTC.

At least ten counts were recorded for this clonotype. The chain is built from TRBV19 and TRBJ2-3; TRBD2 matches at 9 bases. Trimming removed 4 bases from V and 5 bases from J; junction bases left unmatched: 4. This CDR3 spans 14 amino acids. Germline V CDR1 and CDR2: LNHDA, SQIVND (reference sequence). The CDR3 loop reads CASSSGGARDTQYF. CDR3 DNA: TGTGCCAGTAGTAGCGGGGGGGCAAGAGATACGCAGTATTTT.

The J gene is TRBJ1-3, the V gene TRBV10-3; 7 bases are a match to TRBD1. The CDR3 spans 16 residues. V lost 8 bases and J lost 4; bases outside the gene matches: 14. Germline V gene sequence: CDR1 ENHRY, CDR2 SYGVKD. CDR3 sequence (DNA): TGTGCCATCCAGGCTGGCCGACAGGGAACAGGAAACACCATATATTTT. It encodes CAIQAGRQGTGNTIYF.

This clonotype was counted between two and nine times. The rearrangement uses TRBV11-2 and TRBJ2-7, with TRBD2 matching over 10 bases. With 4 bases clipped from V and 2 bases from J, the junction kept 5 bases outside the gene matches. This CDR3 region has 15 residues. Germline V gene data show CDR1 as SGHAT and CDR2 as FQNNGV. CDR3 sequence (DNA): TGTGCCAGCAGCTATAGCGGGGGGACCACCTACGAGCAGTACTTC. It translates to CASSYSGGTTYEQYF.

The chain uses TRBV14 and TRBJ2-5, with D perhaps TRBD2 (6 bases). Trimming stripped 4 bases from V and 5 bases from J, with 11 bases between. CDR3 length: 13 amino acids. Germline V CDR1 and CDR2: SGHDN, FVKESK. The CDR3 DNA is TGTGCCAGCAGCCGCGGAGGGAGTGAGACCCAGTACTTC. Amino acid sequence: CASSRGGSETQYF.